This TCR beta chain originates from a study of T cell repertoires in cytomegalovirus infection. For the study at large: It can be stated that public TCR beta signatures indicated CMV infection as well as a matching HLA type.

The germline V gene has CDR1 SGHTA and CDR2 FQGNSA. This CDR3 contains 11 residues. V was shortened by 2 bases and J by 14 bases, with 10 bases between the two germline ends. TCRdb processed the reads anew with MiXCR; each CDR3 protein has one entry. The table records 650,000 to 850,000 distinct CDR3 sequences, roughly 28% of them present only once. General study points: The study identified carriers of CMV plus the relevant HLA from cumulative public TCR beta family frequency.

The table lists this clonotype with a count of one. The antigen is not known. This clone may be a read error of a much larger clone one base away. Sample: cultured CD8+ T cells from PBMCs, taken from culture after CMV antigen stimulation. The rearrangement joins TRBV7-2 to TRBJ2-1; D is uncertain. The source is a human donor in good health (CMV status not recorded). Some clones in this sample may be carry-over from other donors' samples. Written as DNA, the CDR3 is TGTGCCAGCAGCTTATTTGGACCCGAGTTCTTC. It codes for CASSLFGPEFF.